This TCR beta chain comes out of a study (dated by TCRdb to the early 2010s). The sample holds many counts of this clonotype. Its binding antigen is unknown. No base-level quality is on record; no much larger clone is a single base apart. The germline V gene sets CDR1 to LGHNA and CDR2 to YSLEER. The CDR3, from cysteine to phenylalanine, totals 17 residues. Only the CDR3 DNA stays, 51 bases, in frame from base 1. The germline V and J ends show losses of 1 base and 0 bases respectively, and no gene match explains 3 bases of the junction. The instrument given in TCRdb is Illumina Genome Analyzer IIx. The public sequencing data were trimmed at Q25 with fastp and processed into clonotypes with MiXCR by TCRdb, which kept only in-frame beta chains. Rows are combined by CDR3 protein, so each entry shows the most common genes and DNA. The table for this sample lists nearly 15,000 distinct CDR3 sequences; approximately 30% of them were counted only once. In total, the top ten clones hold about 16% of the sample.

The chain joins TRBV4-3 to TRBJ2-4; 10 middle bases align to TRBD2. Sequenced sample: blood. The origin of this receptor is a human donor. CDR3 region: CASSQAPSGGAKNIQYF. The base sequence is TGCGCCAGCAGCCAAGCTCCTAGCGGGGGAGCCAAAAACATTCAGTACTTC.